Below, 2 T cell receptor beta chains from the same sample are listed, as sequenced in a study of CD8+CD57+ T cells in acquired aplastic anemia. Patients who underwent sequencing had shown CD8+CD57+ cell expansion by flow cytometry. Profiling that covered TCR beta VDJ and CDR3 relied on genomic DNA as its template. MiXCR was run by TCRdb on the reads, yielding one entry per CDR3 protein. The sample records about 260,000 distinct CDR3 sequences, approximately 80% being singletons. Sequenced material: sorted CD4+, CD8+, or CD8+CD57+ T cells (not recorded which) from PBMCs. These receptors originate from a human donor with aplastic anemia.

The gene calls are TRBV6-1 and TRBJ2-3, with 13 bases identical to TRBD2. V shed 6 bases and J 3 bases; nucleotides not matched to a gene: 3. CDR3 size: 15 residues. The germline V gene has CDR1 MNHNS and CDR2 SASEGT. The CDR3 DNA reads as TGTGCCAGCAGCTCGGGACTAGCGGGGACAGATACGCAGTATTTT. As protein: CASSSGLAGTDTQYF.

This rearrangement joins TRBV7-2 to TRBJ1-1; 7 nucleotides line up with TRBD1. The length of the CDR3 is 14 residues. With V trimmed by 5 bases and J by 1 base, 4 bases remained unmatched. CDR1 is SGHTA and CDR2 is FQGNSA in the germline V gene. CDR3 coding DNA: TGTGCCAGCAGCCCAGGACAGGCGAACACTGAAGCTTTCTTT. Amino acid sequence: CASSPGQANTEAFF.